The 9 T cell receptor beta chains in this list originate from one sample, sequenced in a study of metastatic and nonmetastatic thyroid tumors. TCRdb re-processed the PCR reads through MiXCR. In the table there are around 65,000 clones, 14% of which are singletons. Each patient came to thyroid surgery without any prior treatment (of any kind). Source material: blood. These receptors were obtained from a male donor with papillary thyroid cancer or a benign thyroid nodule (not recorded which). Some clones in this sample may be carry-over from other donors' samples.

This clone was counted a single time. V gene TRBV28 combines with J gene TRBJ2-5, with 7 positions matching TRBD2. CDR3 length: 20 residues. The V segment lost 1 base and the J segment 1 base; nucleotides outside the gene matches: 18. Germline assignment: CDR1 MDHEN and CDR2 SYDVKM. The CDR3 sequence is CASSLFDSLSREEIQETQYF. The CDR3 bases are TGTGCCAGCAGTTTATTTGACAGTTTGTCTCGGGAGGAGATCCAAGAGACCCAGTACTTC.

This clone was seen repeatedly, ten times or more. The V gene is TRBV18, the J gene TRBJ1-1; 7 nucleotides align to TRBD1. The CDR3 is made up of 15 amino acids. Per germline, CDR1 KGHSH and CDR2 LQKENI. Trimming took 0 bases from V and 2 from J; bases not matched to a gene: 3. The chain's CDR3 is CASSPPRGHNTEAFF. CDR3 nucleotides: TGTGCCAGCTCACCACCGAGGGGGCACAACACTGAAGCTTTCTTT.

In this sample, this clone turned up many times. This could be a read error, since a much larger clone is one nucleotide away. The rearrangement joins TRBV5-1 to TRBJ2-1, with D tentatively TRBD1 (6 bases). Germline lookup yields CDR1 SGHRS and CDR2 YFSETQ. The V end lost 2 bases, the J end lost 5 bases, and 20 bases lay between the germline ends. The CDR3 runs 17 residues. The CDR3: CASSFLRGRDINNEQFF. Written as DNA, the CDR3 is TGCGCCAGCAGCTTCTTAAGGGGCAGGGACATCAACAATGAGCAGTTCTTC.

This clone has at least ten counts. In DNA, the CDR3 is TGTGCCAGCAGCTGGGACAGGGGCGGGAACACTGAAGCTTTCTTT. Residues: CASSWDRGGNTEAFF. V is TRBV7-8 and J is TRBJ1-1; 10 positions agree with TRBD1. The CDR3 consists of 15 residues. The germline CDR1 and CDR2 sequences are SGHVS and FQNEAQ. V lost 4 bases to trimming and J lost 1 base; unmatched junction nucleotides: 3.

J is TRBJ1-1 and V is TRBV19, with D hard to call. The CDR3 consists of 14 residues. V lost 4 bases and J lost 2, with 11 bases in between. Germline-derived CDR1 and CDR2 are LNHDA and SQIVND (reference sequence). The CDR3 bases are TGTGCCAGTAGTACCCCGGCCGAAAACACTGAAGCTTTCTTT. It translates to CASSTPAENTEAFF.

This clone was detected a few times. The germline gene is not matched at one end of the junction; a read error may be the cause. The chain links TRBV6-1 to TRBJ1-4, with 7 bases lining up with TRBD1. The CDR3 sequence is 14 residues long. The germline CDR1 and CDR2 sequences are MNHNS and SASEGT. The CDR3 region has the DNA TGTGCCAGCATTCGGGACAGAAGATCAGAAAAACTTTTTTTT. It is translated as CASIRDRRSEKLFF.

The table lists this clone with many counts. The chain combines TRBV14 with TRBJ2-3; a weak D match, TRBD2 (6 bases). The V end lost 4 bases, the J end lost 6 bases, and 20 bases lay between the germline ends. The CDR3 is made up of 16 amino acids. Germline CDR1 reads SGHDN; CDR2 reads FVKESK. CDR3 in DNA: TGTGCCAGCAGCCCCATTGGGGGAGGCTTCAAGGATACGCAGTATTTT. It specifies CASSPIGGGFKDTQYF.

In its sample, this clone was seen many times. The V and J genes are TRBV12-3 or TRBV12-4 and TRBJ2-1; TRBD2 is a possible D gene (6 bases). This CDR3 contains 14 residues. The V gene lost 8 bases and the J gene lost 4 bases, with 15 bases spanning the gap. For the CDR3, the DNA is TGTGCCAGCCTGATCGCGGGAACTTACAATGAGCAGTTCTTC. Protein sequence: CASLIAGTYNEQFF.

This clone has more than one count but fewer than ten. Germline and junction disagree at one end, which may indicate a read error. The chain couples TRBV12-5 to TRBJ1-1, with D possibly matching TRBD1 (6 bases). The CDR3 covers 13 residues. Germline V gene lookup returns CDR1 LGHNT and CDR2 FRNRAP. The CDR3 region has the DNA TGTGCTAGTGGTTTGTCCAGGGACACTGAATCTTTCTTT. Translated: CASGLSRDTESFF.